This TCR beta chain was retrieved from a study of blood T cell repertoires in COVID-19. Sequencing was performed with immunoSEQ multiplex PCR; in TCRdb, only in-frame clones are kept and a portion is missing. The table includes some 390,000 clones, 75% to 90% detected once. Seattle-derived patients entered the study during active infection and were followed longitudinally. Sequencing was carried out using peripheral blood. This receptor was taken from a woman aged 40 to 55 with COVID-19, enrolled during active disease.

DNA of the CDR3: TGTGCCAGCAGCTTATTTGGACTAGCGGGAGTACGTGAGCAGTTCTTC. Protein: CASSLFGLAGVREQFF. The rearrangement uses TRBV5-6 and TRBJ2-1; TRBD2 aligns across 13 bases. In germline, CDR1 is SGHDT, CDR2 YYEEEE. With 2 bases clipped from V and 9 bases from J, the junction kept 8 bases outside the gene matches. This CDR3 has 16 amino acids.